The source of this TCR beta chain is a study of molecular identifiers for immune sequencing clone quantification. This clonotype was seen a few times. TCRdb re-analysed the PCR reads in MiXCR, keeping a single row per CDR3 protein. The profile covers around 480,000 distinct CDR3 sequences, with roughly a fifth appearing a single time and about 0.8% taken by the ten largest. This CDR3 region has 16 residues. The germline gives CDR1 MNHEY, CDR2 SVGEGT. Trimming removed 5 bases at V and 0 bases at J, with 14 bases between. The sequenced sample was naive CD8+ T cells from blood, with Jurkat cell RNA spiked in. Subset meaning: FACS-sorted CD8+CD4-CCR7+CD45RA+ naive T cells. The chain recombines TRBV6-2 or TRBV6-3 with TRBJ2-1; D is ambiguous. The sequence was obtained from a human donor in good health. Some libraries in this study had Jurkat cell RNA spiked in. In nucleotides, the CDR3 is TGTGCCAGCAGTCCCCGACGTCTGAGCTCCTACAATGAGCAGTTCTTC. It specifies CASSPRRLSSYNEQFF.